This TCR beta chain was obtained from a study of type 1 and type 2 diabetes patients. Study results and limitations: Between type 2 diabetes and control samples, V and J usage averaged roughly 0.97 correlation.

Of note for this clonotype: Its cognate antigen is unknown. The CDR3 carries no conserved terminal phenylalanine or tryptophan, so it likely arises from a read error.

Genomic DNA was the PCR template. Amplification of the beta chain CDR3 used 30 forward and 13 reverse multiplex primers. TCRdb used MiXCR to reprocess the multiplex PCR reads, holding one entry per CDR3 protein. The table lists about 270,000 distinct CDR3 sequences, around 47% of them singletons, with around 15% in the top ten. This TCR was sampled from a man between 18 and 29 years old with type 2 diabetes. The sequencing input was peripheral blood mononuclear cells (PBMCs).

The CDR3: CASSLSGGYQPQHL. The CDR3 bases are TGCGCCAGCAGCTTGTCTGGGGGATATCAGCCCCAGCATCTT. This chain links TRBV5-1 with TRBJ1-5, with D perhaps matching TRBD1 (5 bases). The CDR3 has 14 residues. V was trimmed by 1 base and J by 5 bases, leaving 10 bases between them. Per germline, CDR1 SGHRS and CDR2 YFSETQ.